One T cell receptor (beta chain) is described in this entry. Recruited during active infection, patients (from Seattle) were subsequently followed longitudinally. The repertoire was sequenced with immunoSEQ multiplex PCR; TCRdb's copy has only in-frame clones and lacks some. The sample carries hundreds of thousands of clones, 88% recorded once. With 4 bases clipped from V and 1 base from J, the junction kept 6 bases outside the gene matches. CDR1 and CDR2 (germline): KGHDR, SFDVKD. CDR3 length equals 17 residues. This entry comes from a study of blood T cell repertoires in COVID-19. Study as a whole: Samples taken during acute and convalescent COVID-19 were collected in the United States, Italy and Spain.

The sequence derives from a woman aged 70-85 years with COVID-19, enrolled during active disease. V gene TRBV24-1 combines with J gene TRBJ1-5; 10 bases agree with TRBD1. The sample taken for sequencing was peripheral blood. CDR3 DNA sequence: TGTGCCACCAGTGACCCGAGACAGGGGGCGAGCAATCAGCCCCAGCATTTT. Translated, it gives CATSDPRQGASNQPQHF.